Below, 17 T cell receptor beta chains from the same sample are listed, as sequenced in a study of early T cells in non-severe SARS-CoV-2 infection. TCRdb reprocessed the 5' RACE reads with MiXCR, giving one entry per CDR3 protein. This table has around 71,000 distinct CDR3 sequences, approximately 15% appearing once. The sequences come from whole blood, collected at baseline. The receptor set was obtained from an adult who was a healthcare worker with PCR-confirmed SARS-CoV-2 infection or an uninfected control (not recorded which).

Only a few counts were recorded for this clonotype. J is TRBJ2-2 and V is TRBV7-9; no clear D gene. The CDR3 is 12 residues long. Trimming stripped 7 bases from V and 7 bases from J, with 10 bases between. CDR1 SEHNR and CDR2 FQNEAQ come from the germline V gene (reference sequence). CDR3 bases: TGTGCCAGCACCCCTGGCGGCGGGGAGCTGTTTTTT. It yields the protein CASTPGGGELFF. The whole variable domain, filled in from reference TRBV7-9 and TRBJ2-2, reads DTGVSQNPRHKITKRGQNVTFRCDPISEHNRLYWYRQTLGQGPEFLTYFQNEAQLEKSRLLSDRFSAERPKGSFSTLEIQRTEQGDSAMYLCASTPGGGELFFGEGSRLTVL.

The J gene is TRBJ2-7, the V gene TRBV30; tentative D call: TRBD2 (6 bases). Germline lookup yields CDR1 GTSNPN and CDR2 SVGIG (reference sequence). CDR3 length: 15 residues. Trimming removed 3 bases from V and 1 base from J, with 16 bases in between. The CDR3 protein is CAWRETGLKSYEQYF. The CDR3 DNA sequence: TGTGCCTGGAGAGAGACGGGACTGAAGTCCTACGAGCAGTACTTC.

The V and J genes are TRBV2 and TRBJ2-1; 12 nucleotides agree with TRBD2. Germline-derived CDR1 and CDR2 are SNHLY and FYNNEI. This CDR3 is built from 14 residues. With 8 bases clipped from V and 6 bases from J, the junction kept 5 bases outside the gene matches. DNA for the CDR3: TGTGCCAGCGCCCGGGGACTAGCGGGCAATGAGCAGTTCTTC. As protein: CASARGLAGNEQFF. The entire variable domain, with the rest obtained from reference TRBV2 and TRBJ2-1, is as follows: EPEVTQTPSHQVTQMGQEVILRCVPISNHLYFYWYRQILGQKVEFLVSFYNNEISEKSEIFDDQFSVERPDGSNFTLKIRSTKLEDSAMYFCASARGLAGNEQFFGPGTRLTVL.

The chain links TRBV2 to TRBJ2-1, with D possibly matching TRBD2 (6 bases). V lost 7 bases to trimming and J lost 0 bases, with 10 bases between them. The CDR3 contains 14 residues. The V gene's germline CDR1 is SNHLY and CDR2 FYNNEI. DNA for the CDR3: TGTGCCAGCACCCTAGCGAGCTCCTACAATGAGCAGTTCTTC. It encodes CASTLASSYNEQFF. Based on the CDR3 plus reference TRBV2 and TRBJ2-1, the full variable domain is EPEVTQTPSHQVTQMGQEVILRCVPISNHLYFYWYRQILGQKVEFLVSFYNNEISEKSEIFDDQFSVERPDGSNFTLKIRSTKLEDSAMYFCASTLASSYNEQFFGPGTRLTVL.

J is TRBJ1-1 and V is TRBV14; D possibly corresponds to TRBD1 (5 bases). Germline V gene lookup returns CDR1 SGHDN and CDR2 FVKESK. The CDR3 spans 11 residues. Trimming took off 1 base at V and 11 bases at J, with 8 bases between the two ends. CDR3 sequence: CASSQGGDAFF. Written as DNA, the CDR3 is TGTGCCAGCAGCCAAGGAGGGGACGCTTTCTTT.

In its sample, this clonotype was seen a few times. This chain links TRBV20-1 with TRBJ2-3; 9 bases map to TRBD2. CDR1 and CDR2 (germline): DFQATT, SNEGSKA (reference sequence). The CDR3 is made up of 14 amino acids. Germline trimming cut 6 bases from V and 2 bases from J; bases unmatched to any gene: 6. CDR3: CSAGGLANTDTQYF. The CDR3 nucleotides read TGCAGTGCCGGGGGACTAGCAAACACAGATACGCAGTATTTT.

This clonotype turned up a few times. The chain couples TRBV20-1 to TRBJ2-7, with 7 bases that match TRBD1. This CDR3 spans 13 amino acids. Germline values: CDR1 DFQATT, CDR2 SNEGSKA (reference sequence). V lost 6 bases to trimming and J lost 4 bases; unmatched junction nucleotides: 9. Here the CDR3 reads CSARTGQPYEQYF. The CDR3 nucleotides are TGCAGTGCAAGAACGGGACAGCCTTACGAGCAGTACTTC.

The chain recombines TRBV12-3 or TRBV12-4 with TRBJ2-2; 10 bases line up with TRBD2. The V and J ends lost 6 bases and 8 bases, in that order; junction bases with no gene match: 9. The CDR3 totals 15 residues. In DNA, the CDR3 is TGTGCCAGCAGCTACCCTAGCGGGAGTGGGGGGGAGCTGTTTTTT. Its translation is CASSYPSGSGGELFF.

This clonotype came up a few times. This chain uses TRBV20-1 with TRBJ1-6; no clear D gene. Germline assignment: CDR1 DFQATT and CDR2 SNEGSKA (reference sequence). Trimming removed 6 bases from V and 3 bases from J, with 12 bases in between. This CDR3 has 14 amino acids. The CDR3 DNA reads as TGCAGTGCGACCCCGGAGGGCTATAATTCACCCCTCCACTTT. This sequence encodes CSATPEGYNSPLHF.

The table lists this clonotype with many counts. The chain uses TRBV7-3 and TRBJ2-3, with a possible D match to TRBD2 (6 bases). V shed 8 bases and J shed 5 bases, with 14 bases lying between them. This CDR3 spans 13 amino acids. The germline gives CDR1 SGHTA, CDR2 FQGTGA. CDR3 protein: CASQGGLEDTQYF. CDR3 sequence (DNA): TGTGCCAGCCAAGGAGGGTTGGAAGATACGCAGTATTTT. Full variable domain (missing parts from reference TRBV7-3 and TRBJ2-3): GAGVSQTPSNKVTEKGKYVELRCDPISGHTALYWYRQSLGQGPEFLIYFQGTGAADDSGLPNDRFFAVRPEGSVSTLKIQRTERGDSAVYLCASQGGLEDTQYFGPGTRLTVL.

The table lists this clonotype with a few counts. The rearrangement links TRBV12-3 or TRBV12-4 to TRBJ2-1; 11 nucleotides line up with TRBD2. The CDR3 totals 16 residues. The trim removed 4 bases at V and 8 bases at J, leaving 10 bases unmatched. Written as DNA, the CDR3 is TGTGCCAGCAGTTCCCGGGATAGCGGGAGGGCCGATGAGCAGTTCTTC. Its translation is CASSSRDSGRADEQFF.

The genes are TRBV6-6 and TRBJ1-2; a possible D gene is TRBD1 (5 bases). V was shortened by 7 bases and J by 2 bases, with 11 bases between the two germline ends. Germline V gene lookup returns CDR1 MNHNY and CDR2 SVGAGI (reference sequence). This CDR3 spans 13 amino acids. CDR3 residues: CASNNRDNYGYTF. The CDR3 DNA is TGTGCCAGCAATAACCGGGACAACTATGGCTACACCTTC.

V usage is TRBV29-1 and J usage is TRBJ2-7; a possible D gene is TRBD2 (6 bases). The CDR3 length is 14 residues. The V and J ends lost 5 bases and 3 bases respectively, with 17 bases between them. Germline loops: CDR1 SQVTM, CDR2 ANQGSEA. Written as DNA, the CDR3 is TGCAGCGTTACTGGCGGGGAGTGGAACTACGAGCAGTACTTC. Its translation is CSVTGGEWNYEQYF.

The gene calls are TRBV11-2 and TRBJ2-1; 7 bases are shared with TRBD2. This CDR3 region has 15 residues. V lost 4 bases to trimming and J lost 1 base; unmatched junction nucleotides: 4. Germline V CDR1 and CDR2: SGHAT, FQNNGV. The CDR3 is CASSSTGGSYNEQFF. The CDR3 nucleotides read TGTGCCAGCAGCTCGACGGGGGGATCCTACAATGAGCAGTTCTTC.

The chain joins TRBV20-1 to TRBJ2-7; TRBD1 matches at 7 bases. Unmatched junction bases numbered 3, after V lost 1 base and J lost 3 bases. This CDR3 region has 13 residues. The germline V gene has CDR1 DFQATT and CDR2 SNEGSKA (reference sequence). The CDR3 region is CSARGDRDYEQYF. CDR3 nucleotides: TGCAGTGCTAGAGGAGACAGGGACTACGAGCAGTACTTC.

Only a few counts were recorded for this clonotype. The chain recombines TRBV29-1 with TRBJ1-1, with D hard to call. V shed 4 bases and J shed 1 base, with 4 bases lying between them. The CDR3 is 11 residues long. The V gene's germline CDR1 is SQVTM and CDR2 ANQGSEA. CDR3 nucleotide sequence: TGCAGCGTTGGCCAGAACACTGAAGCTTTCTTT. It yields the protein CSVGQNTEAFF. The variable domain in full, completed from reference TRBV29-1 and TRBJ1-1, reads SAVISQKPSRDICQRGTSLTIQCQVDSQVTMMFWYRQQPGQSLTLIATANQGSEATYESGFVIDKFPISRPNLTFSTLTVSNMSPEDSSIYLCSVGQNTEAFFGQGTRLTVV.

The J gene is TRBJ1-1, the V gene TRBV13, with D unclear. V was trimmed by 1 base and J by 1 base, leaving 10 bases between them. The CDR3 contains 15 residues. From germline, CDR1 is PRHDT and CDR2 FYEKMQ (reference sequence). The CDR3 DNA sequence: TGTGCCAGCAGCTTAGTGGGGTTTTCGAACACTGAAGCTTTCTTT. Translating gives CASSLVGFSNTEAFF.